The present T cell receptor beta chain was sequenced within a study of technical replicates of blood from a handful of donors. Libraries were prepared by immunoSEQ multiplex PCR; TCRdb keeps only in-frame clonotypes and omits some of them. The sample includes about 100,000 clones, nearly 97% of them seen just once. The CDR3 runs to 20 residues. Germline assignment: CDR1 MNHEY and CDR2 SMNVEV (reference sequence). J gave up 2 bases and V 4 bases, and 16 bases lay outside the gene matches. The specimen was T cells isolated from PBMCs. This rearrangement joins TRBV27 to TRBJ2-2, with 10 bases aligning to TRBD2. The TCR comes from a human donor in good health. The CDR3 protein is CASSSWTSGRTPSNTGELFF. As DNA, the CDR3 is TGTGCCAGCAGTTCTTGGACTAGCGGTAGAACCCCCTCAAACACCGGGGAGCTGTTTTTT.